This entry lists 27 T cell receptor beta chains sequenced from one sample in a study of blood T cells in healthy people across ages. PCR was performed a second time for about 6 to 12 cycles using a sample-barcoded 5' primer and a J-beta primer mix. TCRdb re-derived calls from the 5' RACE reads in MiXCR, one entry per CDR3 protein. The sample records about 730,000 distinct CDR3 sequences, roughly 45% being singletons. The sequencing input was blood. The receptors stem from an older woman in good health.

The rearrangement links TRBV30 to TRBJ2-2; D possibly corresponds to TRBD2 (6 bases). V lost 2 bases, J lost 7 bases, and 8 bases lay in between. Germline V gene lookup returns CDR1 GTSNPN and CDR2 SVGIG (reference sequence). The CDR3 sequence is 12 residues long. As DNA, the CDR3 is TGTGCCTGGAGTTGGGGGGACGGGGAGCTGTTTTTT. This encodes CAWSWGDGELFF. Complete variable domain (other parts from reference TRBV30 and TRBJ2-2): SQTIHQWPATLVQPVGSPLSLECTVEGTSNPNLYWYRQAAGRGLQLLFYSVGIGQISSEVPQNLSASRPQDRQFILSSKKLLLSDSGFYLCAWSWGDGELFFGEGSRLTVL.

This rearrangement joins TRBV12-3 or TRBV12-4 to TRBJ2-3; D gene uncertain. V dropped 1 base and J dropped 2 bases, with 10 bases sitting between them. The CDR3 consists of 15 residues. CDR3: CASSLGLQTTDTQYF. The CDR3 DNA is TGTGCCAGCAGTTTAGGGTTGCAAACCACAGATACGCAGTATTTT.

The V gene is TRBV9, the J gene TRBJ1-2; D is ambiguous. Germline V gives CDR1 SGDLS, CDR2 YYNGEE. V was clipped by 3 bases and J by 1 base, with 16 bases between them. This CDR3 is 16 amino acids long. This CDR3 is CASSEGDTTHNYGYTF. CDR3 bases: TGTGCCAGCAGCGAGGGAGACACCACGCATAACTATGGCTACACCTTC.

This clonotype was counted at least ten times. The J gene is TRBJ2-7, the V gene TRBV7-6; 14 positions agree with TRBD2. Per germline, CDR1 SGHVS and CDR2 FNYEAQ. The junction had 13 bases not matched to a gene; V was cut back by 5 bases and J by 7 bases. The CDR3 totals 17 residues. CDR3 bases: TGTGCCAGCAGCGCCCGACTAGCGGGAGGGCCGTTGGAGGAGCAGTACTTC. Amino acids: CASSARLAGGPLEEQYF.

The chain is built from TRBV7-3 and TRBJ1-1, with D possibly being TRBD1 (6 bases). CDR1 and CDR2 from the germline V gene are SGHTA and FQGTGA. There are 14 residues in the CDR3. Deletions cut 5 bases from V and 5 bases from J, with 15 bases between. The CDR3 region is CASSPGGQGTEAFF. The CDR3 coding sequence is TGTGCCAGCAGCCCGGGGGGGCAAGGGACTGAAGCTTTCTTT.

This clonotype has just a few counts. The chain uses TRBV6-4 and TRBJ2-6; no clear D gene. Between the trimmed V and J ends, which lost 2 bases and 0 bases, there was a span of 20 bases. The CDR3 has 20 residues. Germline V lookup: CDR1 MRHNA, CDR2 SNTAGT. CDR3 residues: CASSDQPVPDLISGANVLTF. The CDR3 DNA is TGTGCCAGCAGTGACCAGCCAGTCCCGGACCTTATCTCTGGGGCCAACGTCCTGACTTTC.

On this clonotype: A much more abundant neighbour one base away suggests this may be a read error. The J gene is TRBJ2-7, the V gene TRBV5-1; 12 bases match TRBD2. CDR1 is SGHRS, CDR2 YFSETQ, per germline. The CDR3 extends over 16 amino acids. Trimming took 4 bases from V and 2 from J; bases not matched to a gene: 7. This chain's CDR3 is CASSPGLAGFTYEQYF. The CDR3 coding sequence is TGCGCCAGCAGCCCAGGACTAGCGGGATTTACCTACGAGCAGTACTTC. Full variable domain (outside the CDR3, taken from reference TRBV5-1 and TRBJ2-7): KAGVTQTPRYLIKTRGQQVTLSCSPISGHRSVSWYQQTPGQGLQFLFEYFSETQRNKGNFPGRFSGRQFSNSRSEMNVSTLELGDSALYLCASSPGLAGFTYEQYFGPGTRLTVT.

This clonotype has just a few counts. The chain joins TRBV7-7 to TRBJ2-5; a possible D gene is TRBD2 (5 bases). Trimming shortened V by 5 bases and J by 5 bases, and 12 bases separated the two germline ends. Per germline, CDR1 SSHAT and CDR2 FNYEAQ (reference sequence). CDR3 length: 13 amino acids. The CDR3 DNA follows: TGTGCCAGCAGCCCGGAGGTCTGGGAGACCCAGTACTTC. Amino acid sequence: CASSPEVWETQYF.

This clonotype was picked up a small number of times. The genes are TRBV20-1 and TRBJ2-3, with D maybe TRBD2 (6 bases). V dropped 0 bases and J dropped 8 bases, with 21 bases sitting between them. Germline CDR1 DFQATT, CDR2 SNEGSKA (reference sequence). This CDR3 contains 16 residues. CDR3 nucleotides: TGCAGTGCTAGAGAGGAAGGGCTAGCGAGCTATGGTACGCAGTATTTT. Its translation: CSAREEGLASYGTQYF.

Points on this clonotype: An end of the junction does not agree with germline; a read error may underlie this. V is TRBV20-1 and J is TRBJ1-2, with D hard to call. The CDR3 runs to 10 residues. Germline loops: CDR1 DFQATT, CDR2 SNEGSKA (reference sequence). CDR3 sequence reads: CGALSYGYTF. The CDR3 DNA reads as TGCGGTGCTCTGAGCTATGGCTACACCTTC.

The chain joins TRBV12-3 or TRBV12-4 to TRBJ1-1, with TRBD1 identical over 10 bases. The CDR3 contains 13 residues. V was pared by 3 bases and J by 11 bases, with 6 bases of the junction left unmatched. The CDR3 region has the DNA TGTGCCAGCAGTTTCCTGGGACAGGGGCTCGCTTTCTTT. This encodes CASSFLGQGLAFF.

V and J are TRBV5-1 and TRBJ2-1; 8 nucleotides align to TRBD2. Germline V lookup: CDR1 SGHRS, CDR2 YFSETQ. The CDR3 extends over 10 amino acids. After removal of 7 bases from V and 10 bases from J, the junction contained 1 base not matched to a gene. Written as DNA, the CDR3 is TGCGCCAGCCGGGGGGGCGAGCAGTTCTTC. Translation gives CASRGGEQFF.

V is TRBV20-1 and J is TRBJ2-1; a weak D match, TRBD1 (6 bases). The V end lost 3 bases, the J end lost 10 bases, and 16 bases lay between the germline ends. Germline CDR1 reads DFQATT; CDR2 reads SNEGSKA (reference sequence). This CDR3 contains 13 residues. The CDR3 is CSASIRTAYEQFF. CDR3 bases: TGCAGTGCTAGTATTAGGACAGCCTACGAGCAGTTCTTC.

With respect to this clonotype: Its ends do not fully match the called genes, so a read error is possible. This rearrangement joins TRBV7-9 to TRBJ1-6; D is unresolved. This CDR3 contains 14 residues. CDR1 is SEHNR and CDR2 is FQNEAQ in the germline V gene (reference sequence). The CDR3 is CTSRISSYNSPLHF. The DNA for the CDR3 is TGTACCAGCAGGATAAGCTCCTATAATTCACCCCTCCACTTT.

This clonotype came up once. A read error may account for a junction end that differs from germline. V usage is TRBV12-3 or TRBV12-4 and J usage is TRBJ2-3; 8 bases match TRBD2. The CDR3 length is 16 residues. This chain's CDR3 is CASSLVSGVLADAQYF. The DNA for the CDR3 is TGTGCCAGCAGTTTAGTTAGCGGGGTCTTAGCAGATGCGCAGTATTTT.

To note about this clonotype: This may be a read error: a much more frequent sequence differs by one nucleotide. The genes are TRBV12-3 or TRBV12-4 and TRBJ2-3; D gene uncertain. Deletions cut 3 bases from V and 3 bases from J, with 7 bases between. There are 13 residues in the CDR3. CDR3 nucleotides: TGTGCCAGCAGTTTCATACGAACAGATACGCAGTATTTT. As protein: CASSFIRTDTQYF.

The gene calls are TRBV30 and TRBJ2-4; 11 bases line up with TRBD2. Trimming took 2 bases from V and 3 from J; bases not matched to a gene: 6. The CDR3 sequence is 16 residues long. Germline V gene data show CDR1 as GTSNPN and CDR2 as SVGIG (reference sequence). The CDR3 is CAWSFGTSGNKNIQYF. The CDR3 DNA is TGTGCCTGGAGTTTCGGGACTAGCGGCAACAAAAACATTCAGTACTTC.

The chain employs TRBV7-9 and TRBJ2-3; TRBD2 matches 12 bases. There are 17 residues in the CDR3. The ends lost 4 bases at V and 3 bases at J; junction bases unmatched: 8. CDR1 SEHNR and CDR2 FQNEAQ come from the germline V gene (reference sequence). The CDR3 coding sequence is TGTGCCAGCAGCTCGGCCTCTAGCGGGAGGGCAACAGATACGCAGTATTTT. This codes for CASSSASSGRATDTQYF.

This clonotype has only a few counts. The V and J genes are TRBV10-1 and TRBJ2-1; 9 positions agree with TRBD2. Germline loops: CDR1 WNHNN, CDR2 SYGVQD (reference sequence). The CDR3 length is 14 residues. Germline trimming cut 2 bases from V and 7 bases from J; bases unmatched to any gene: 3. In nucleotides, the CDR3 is TGCGCCAGCAGTGAGGCGGCGGGGGGGAATGAGCAGTTCTTC. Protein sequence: CASSEAAGGNEQFF.

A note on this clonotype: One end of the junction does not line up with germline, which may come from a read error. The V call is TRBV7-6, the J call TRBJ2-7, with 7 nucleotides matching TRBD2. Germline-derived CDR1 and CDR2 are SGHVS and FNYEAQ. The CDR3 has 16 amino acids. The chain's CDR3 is CAISLASGTTTYEQYF. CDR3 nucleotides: TGTGCCATCAGCTTAGCCTCCGGGACTACGACCTACGAGCAGTACTTC.

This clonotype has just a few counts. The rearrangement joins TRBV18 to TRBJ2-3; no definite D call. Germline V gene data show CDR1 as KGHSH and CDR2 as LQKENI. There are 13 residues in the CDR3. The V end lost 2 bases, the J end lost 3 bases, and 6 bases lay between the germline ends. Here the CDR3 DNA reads TGTGCCAGCTCACCATCCTGGACAGATACGCAGTATTTT. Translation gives CASSPSWTDTQYF.

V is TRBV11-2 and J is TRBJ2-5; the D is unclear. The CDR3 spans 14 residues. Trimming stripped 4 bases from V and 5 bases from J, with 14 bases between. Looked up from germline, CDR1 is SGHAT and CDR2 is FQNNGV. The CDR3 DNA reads TGTGCCAGCAGCTCCCCCGTTGTTTTTGAGACCCAGTACTTC. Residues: CASSSPVVFETQYF.

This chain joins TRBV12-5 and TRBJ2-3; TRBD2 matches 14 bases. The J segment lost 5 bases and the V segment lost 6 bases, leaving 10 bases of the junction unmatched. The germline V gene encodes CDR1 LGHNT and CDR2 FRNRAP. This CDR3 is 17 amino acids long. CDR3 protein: CASGPGVGTSGGDTQYF. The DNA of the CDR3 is TGTGCTAGTGGACCCGGAGTGGGGACTAGCGGGGGAGATACGCAGTATTTT.

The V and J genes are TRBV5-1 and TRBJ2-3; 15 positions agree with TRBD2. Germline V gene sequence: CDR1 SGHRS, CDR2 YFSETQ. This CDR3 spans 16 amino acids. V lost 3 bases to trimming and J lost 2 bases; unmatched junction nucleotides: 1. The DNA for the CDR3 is TGCGCCAGCAGCTGGACTAGCGGGGGGGTCACAGATACGCAGTATTTT. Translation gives CASSWTSGGVTDTQYF.

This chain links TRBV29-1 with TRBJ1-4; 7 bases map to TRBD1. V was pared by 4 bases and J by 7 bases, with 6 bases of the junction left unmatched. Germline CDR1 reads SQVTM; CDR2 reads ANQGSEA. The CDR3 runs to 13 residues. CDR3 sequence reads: CSVVQGVAEKLFF. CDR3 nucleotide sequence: TGCAGCGTTGTGCAGGGGGTCGCTGAAAAACTGTTTTTT.

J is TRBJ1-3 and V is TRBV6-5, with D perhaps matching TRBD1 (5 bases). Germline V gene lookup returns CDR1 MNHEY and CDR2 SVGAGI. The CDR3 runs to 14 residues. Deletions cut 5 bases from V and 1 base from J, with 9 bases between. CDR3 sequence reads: CASSTTVSGNTIYF. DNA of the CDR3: TGTGCCAGCAGTACGACAGTGTCTGGAAACACCATATATTTT.

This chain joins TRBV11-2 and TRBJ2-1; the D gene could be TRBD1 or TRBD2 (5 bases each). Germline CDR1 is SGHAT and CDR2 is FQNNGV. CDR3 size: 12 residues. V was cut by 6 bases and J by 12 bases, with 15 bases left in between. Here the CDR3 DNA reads TGTGCCAGCAGGGGGGTCTCGGATTCGCAGTTCTTC. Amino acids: CASRGVSDSQFF.